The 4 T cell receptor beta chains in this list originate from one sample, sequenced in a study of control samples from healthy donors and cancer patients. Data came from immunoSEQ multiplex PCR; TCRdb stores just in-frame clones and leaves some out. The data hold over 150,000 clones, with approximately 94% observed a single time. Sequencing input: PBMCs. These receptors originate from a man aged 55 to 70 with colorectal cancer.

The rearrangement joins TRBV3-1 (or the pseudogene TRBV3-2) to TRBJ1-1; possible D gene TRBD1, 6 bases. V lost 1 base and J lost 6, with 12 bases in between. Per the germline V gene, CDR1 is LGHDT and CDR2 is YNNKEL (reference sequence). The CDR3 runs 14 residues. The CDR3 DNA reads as TGTGCCAGCAGCCAAGTAGGGGGGGTCGCTGAAGCTTTCTTT. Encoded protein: CASSQVGGVAEAFF.

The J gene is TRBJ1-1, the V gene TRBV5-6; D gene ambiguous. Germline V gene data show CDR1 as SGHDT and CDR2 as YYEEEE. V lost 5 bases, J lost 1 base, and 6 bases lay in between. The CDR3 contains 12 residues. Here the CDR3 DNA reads TGTGCCAGCAGTATACGGAACACTGAAGCTTTCTTT. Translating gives CASSIRNTEAFF.

The CDR3 loop reads CASKLAGRETQYF. CDR3 sequence (DNA): TGTGCCAGCAAGCTAGCGGGGAGGGAGACCCAGTACTTC. The chain combines TRBV6-5 with TRBJ2-5; 9 bases are a match to TRBD2. Germline V gene data show CDR1 as MNHEY and CDR2 as SVGAGI. CDR3 length: 13 residues. The V segment lost 7 bases and the J segment 5 bases; nucleotides outside the gene matches: 5.

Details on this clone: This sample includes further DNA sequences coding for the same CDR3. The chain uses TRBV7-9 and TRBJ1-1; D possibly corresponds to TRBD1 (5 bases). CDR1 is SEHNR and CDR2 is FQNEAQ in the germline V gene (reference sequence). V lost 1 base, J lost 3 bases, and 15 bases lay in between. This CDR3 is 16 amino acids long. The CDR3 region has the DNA TGTGCCAGCAGCTTAGGTGGGGGGTTAGGGGACACTGAAGCTTTCTTT. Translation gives CASSLGGGLGDTEAFF.